The sequence of this T cell receptor (beta chain) was determined in a study of blood T cell repertoires in COVID-19. CDR3 size: 13 residues. V was shortened by 8 bases and J by 4 bases, with 11 bases between the two germline ends. CDR1 LNHDA and CDR2 SQIVND come from the germline V gene (reference sequence). The data were produced by immunoSEQ multiplex PCR, yet TCRdb's version contains in-frame clones alone and is incomplete. The sample lists about 190,000 clones; roughly 78% were seen once. The receptor was isolated from a woman of 80 years or more with active or convalescent COVID-19. Sequenced material: peripheral blood. The chain recombines TRBV19 with TRBJ2-2; D uncertain. The CDR3 DNA follows: TGTGCCAGTGCCCCGACTGTCACCGGGGAGCTGTTTTTT. Protein product: CASAPTVTGELFF. The full variable domain, completed using reference TRBV19 and TRBJ2-2, is DGGITQSPKYLFRKEGQNVTLSCEQNLNHDAMYWYRQDPGQGLRLIYYSQIVNDFQKGDIAEGYSVSREKKESFPLTVTSAQKNPTAFYLCASAPTVTGELFFGEGSRLTVL.